This T cell receptor (beta chain) was identified in a study of T cell changes during pregnancy in multiple sclerosis. The CDR3 length is 14 residues. Germline lookup yields CDR1 ENHRY and CDR2 SYGVKD. J lost 3 bases, V lost 7 bases, and 3 bases had no gene match. The protocol was immunoSEQ multiplex PCR, while the TCRdb copy is restricted to in-frame clones and leaves out a portion. The sample has roughly 77,000 clones, around nine tenths seen once. The source was peripheral blood, collected in the second trimester of pregnancy. The clonotype was recovered from a female donor with multiple sclerosis, enrolled in a pregnancy study. The chain is built from TRBV10-3 and TRBJ2-1, with 10 bases identical to TRBD2. This CDR3 reads CAITEREGYNEQFF. The CDR3 DNA reads as TGTGCCATCACAGAGCGGGAGGGCTACAATGAGCAGTTCTTC.